These 28 T cell receptor beta chains share one sample of origin, sequenced in a study of Tregs in tolerant kidney transplant recipients. Clones were sequenced by immunoSEQ multiplex PCR, and TCRdb holds only the in-frame ones, with some missing. The sample lists around 61,000 clones; approximately 82% were seen once. The sequenced sample was CD4+ T cells from blood. Source of these receptors: a human donor in good health.

The chain employs TRBV4-3 and TRBJ1-5, with unresolved D. The V gene lost 3 bases and the J gene lost 9 bases, with 21 bases spanning the gap. Germline CDR1 is LGHNA and CDR2 is YSLEER. The CDR3 covers 16 residues. The CDR3 loop is CASSQATPPSLGPQHF. CDR3 nucleotides: TGCGCCAGCAGCCAGGCGACACCGCCCTCCTTAGGGCCCCAGCATTTT.

The DNA of the CDR3 is TGTGCCAGCAGCCCGGCGTGGGACAGGGACGGAGGATCTGGAAACACCATATATTTT. Protein sequence: CASSPAWDRDGGSGNTIYF. The chain recombines TRBV11-3 with TRBJ1-3, with 9 bases that match TRBD1. The V gene end was trimmed by 5 bases and the J gene end by 1 base; junction bases not matched to a gene: 15. The CDR3 spans 19 residues. Germline CDR1 reads SGHNT; CDR2 reads YENEEA.

This chain connects TRBV6-4 to TRBJ1-1; maybe TRBD1 (5 bases). Germline V gene sequence: CDR1 MRHNA, CDR2 SNTAGT. CDR3 size: 14 residues. Between the trimmed V and J ends, which lost 6 bases and 4 bases, there was a span of 15 bases. CDR3 DNA sequence: TGTGCCAGCAGCCAGGGTCAGGGATCCACTGAAGCTTTCTTT. Amino acid sequence: CASSQGQGSTEAFF.

The gene calls are TRBV6-5 and TRBJ1-4; no reliable D call. The CDR3 loop spans 15 amino acids. V was trimmed by 7 bases and J by 7 bases, leaving 19 bases between them. From germline, CDR1 is MNHEY and CDR2 SVGAGI. The CDR3 DNA follows: TGTGCCAGCAATAACCTCCAGGCGTCCCTTGAAAAACTGTTTTTT. Its translation is CASNNLQASLEKLFF.

The V gene is TRBV7-3, the J gene TRBJ2-7; weak D call: TRBD2 (6 bases). Trimming removed 8 bases at V and 0 bases at J, with 20 bases between. The CDR3 spans 16 residues. Germline V CDR1 and CDR2: SGHTA, FQGTGA. CDR3 sequence reads: CASPHRERRSSYEQYF. CDR3 bases: TGTGCCAGCCCTCACCGGGAGAGACGCAGCTCCTACGAGCAGTACTTC.

The chain recombines TRBV11-2 with TRBJ2-7; tentative D call: TRBD2 (5 bases). CDR3 length: 15 residues. V was cut by 0 bases and J by 6 bases, with 15 bases left in between. CDR1 SGHAT and CDR2 FQNNGV come from the germline V gene. The CDR3 protein is CASSLEDSPVGEQYF. The DNA of the CDR3 is TGTGCCAGCAGCTTAGAGGACTCCCCTGTAGGCGAGCAGTACTTC.

V and J are TRBV30 and TRBJ1-1; D unclear. The CDR3 has 14 amino acids. Trimming shortened V by 8 bases and J by 3 bases, and 19 bases separated the two germline ends. Germline CDR1 is GTSNPN and CDR2 is SVGIG (reference sequence). The CDR3 here is CAVISGRMDTEAFF. CDR3 in DNA: TGTGCCGTCATAAGCGGGCGCATGGACACTGAAGCTTTCTTT.

The gene calls are TRBV6-9 and TRBJ1-1; D is undetermined. Per the germline V gene, CDR1 is MNHGY and CDR2 is SVAAGI. The V end was cut by 8 bases, the J end by 0 bases, with 13 bases between. The CDR3 has 14 residues. CDR3 protein: CASQKTYMNTEAFF. The CDR3 DNA reads as TGTGCCAGCCAAAAAACCTACATGAACACTGAAGCTTTCTTT.

The V gene is TRBV2, the J gene TRBJ1-1, with D possibly TRBD1 on 5 matching bases. Germline lookup yields CDR1 SNHLY and CDR2 FYNNEI. V was cut by 8 bases and J by 5 bases, with 15 bases left in between. CDR3 length: 13 residues. This chain's CDR3 is CASSPRVGTEAFF. The CDR3 DNA reads as TGTGCCAGCTCCCCCAGGGTGGGGACTGAAGCTTTCTTT.

The J gene is TRBJ1-1, the V gene TRBV2, with D tentatively TRBD1 (5 bases). CDR1 is SNHLY, CDR2 FYNNEI, per germline. With 8 bases removed from V and 7 bases from J, the gap between germline ends came to 11 bases. CDR3 size: 11 residues. The CDR3 DNA reads as TGTGCCAGCCAGGGAGACCTTGAAGCTTTCTTT. The encoded protein is CASQGDLEAFF.

This rearrangement joins TRBV7-8 to TRBJ2-7, with no clear D. Germline CDR1 and CDR2: SGHVS and FQNEAQ. The CDR3 spans 12 residues. V was cut by 3 bases and J by 2 bases, with 5 bases left in between. The CDR3 loop is CASSFWTYEQYF. The CDR3 nucleotides are TGTGCCAGCAGCTTCTGGACCTACGAGCAGTACTTC.

This clone is medium-sized (0.01 to 0.1%) in the sample. The chain uses TRBV10-3 and TRBJ2-3; 8 positions match TRBD1. After removal of 6 bases from V and 4 bases from J, the junction contained 6 bases not matched to a gene. The germline V gene encodes CDR1 ENHRY and CDR2 SYGVKD. This CDR3 is 14 amino acids long. CDR3 amino acids: CAIRGQGSADTQYF. CDR3 in DNA: TGTGCCATCAGAGGACAGGGAAGCGCAGATACGCAGTATTTT.

This clone was recorded a few times. The V gene is TRBV10-3, the J gene TRBJ1-1, with D perhaps TRBD1 (5 bases). Per germline, CDR1 ENHRY and CDR2 SYGVKD. The V end lost 8 bases, the J end lost 0 bases, and 10 bases lay between the germline ends. CDR3 length: 13 residues. The CDR3 spells CAIWTGLNTEAFF. The CDR3 DNA reads TGTGCCATCTGGACGGGACTGAACACTGAAGCTTTCTTT.

J is TRBJ2-7 and V is TRBV6-5, with D maybe TRBD1 (6 bases). Trimming took 6 bases from V and 4 from J, leaving 7 bases between them. CDR1 and CDR2 from the germline V gene are MNHEY and SVGAGI. The CDR3 has 11 amino acids. CDR3 DNA: TGTGCCAGCAGAAGGGGGTACGAGCAGTACTTC. Its protein is CASRRGYEQYF.

The chain carries TRBV19 and TRBJ1-1; 7 bases align to TRBD1. CDR3 length: 14 amino acids. Losses at the gene ends were 6 bases for V and 2 bases for J; bases not matched to a gene: 6. CDR1 is LNHDA, CDR2 SQIVND, per germline (reference sequence). For the CDR3, the DNA is TGTGCCAGTAGAAGGGACAGTCTCAACACTGAAGCTTTCTTT. This encodes CASRRDSLNTEAFF.

This sequence joins TRBV5-5 and TRBJ2-2; D is ambiguous. V was shortened by 0 bases and J by 6 bases, with 9 bases between the two germline ends. The germline gives CDR1 SGHKS, CDR2 YYEKEE (reference sequence). CDR3 length equals 14 residues. Written as DNA, the CDR3 is TGTGCCAGCAGCTTGGTTGCTGTCTCCGGGGAGCTGTTTTTT. Its protein is CASSLVAVSGELFF. Together with reference TRBV5-5 and TRBJ2-2, the CDR3 gives the full variable domain: DAGVTQSPTHLIKTRGQQVTLRCSPISGHKSVSWYQQVLGQGPQFIFQYYEKEERGRGNFPDRFSARQFPNYSSELNVNALLLGDSALYLCASSLVAVSGELFFGEGSRLTVL.

The chain links TRBV5-6 to TRBJ2-7; D is tentatively TRBD1 or TRBD2 (5 bases each). The V gene lost 0 bases and the J gene lost 3 bases, with 13 bases spanning the gap. CDR1 and CDR2 (germline): SGHDT, YYEEEE. The CDR3 has 15 residues. The CDR3: CASSLAGPKLYEQYF. In DNA, the CDR3 is TGTGCCAGCAGCTTGGCGGGGCCCAAACTCTACGAGCAGTACTTC.

This chain connects TRBV28 to TRBJ2-1; D ambiguous. The CDR3 covers 17 residues. CDR1 is MDHEN and CDR2 is SYDVKM in the germline V gene. Trimming shortened V by 3 bases and J by 2 bases, and 17 bases separated the two germline ends. CDR3 region: CASSLPPYFSAYNEQFF. The DNA for the CDR3 is TGTGCCAGCAGTTTGCCCCCATATTTTTCCGCCTACAATGAGCAGTTCTTC.

The chain is built from TRBV5-4 and TRBJ2-1; 11 positions match TRBD2. The length of the CDR3 is 17 residues. Germline V gene lookup returns CDR1 SGHNT and CDR2 YYREEE (reference sequence). V trimming: 5 bases; J trimming: 0 bases; junction bases outside the gene matches: 7. CDR3 sequence reads: CASRPFTSGSSYNEQFF. CDR3 nucleotide sequence: TGTGCCAGCAGACCCTTTACTAGCGGGAGCTCCTACAATGAGCAGTTCTTC.

The chain recombines TRBV7-7 with TRBJ1-1, with TRBD1 matching over 8 bases. The CDR3 contains 19 residues. The germline V gene encodes CDR1 SSHAT and CDR2 FNYEAQ (reference sequence). Trimming cost V 5 bases and J 6 bases; bases outside gene matches: 23. CDR3 nucleotides: TGTGCCAGCAGCCAAATAATTATACAGGGGGGCCGTCCGGGATCTGAAGCTTTCTTT. It encodes CASSQIIIQGGRPGSEAFF.

This rearrangement joins TRBV2 to TRBJ1-2; unclear D gene. Trimming took 7 bases from V and 8 from J, leaving 11 bases between them. The CDR3 has 11 amino acids. The V gene's germline CDR1 is SNHLY and CDR2 FYNNEI. The CDR3 is CASKRLQGYTF. The CDR3 DNA follows: TGTGCCAGCAAACGTTTACAGGGCTACACCTTC.

The chain recombines TRBV18 with TRBJ1-5; D not resolved. Germline CDR1 reads KGHSH; CDR2 reads LQKENI. The CDR3 is 15 amino acids. Trimming pared 0 bases from V and 7 bases from J, leaving 13 bases between. The CDR3 nucleotides are TGTGCCAGCTCACCACCTCTGGGCGCGGGGCAGCCCCAGCATTTT. This encodes CASSPPLGAGQPQHF.

The V and J genes are TRBV6-1 and TRBJ2-7, with 12 bases aligning to TRBD2. Germline trimming cut 9 bases from V and 3 bases from J; bases unmatched to any gene: 6. This CDR3 has 14 residues. Germline V lookup: CDR1 MNHNS, CDR2 SASEGT. CDR3 sequence reads: CASTSGRRYYEQYF. CDR3 nucleotides: TGTGCCAGTACTAGCGGGAGGAGATACTACGAGCAGTACTTC.

V usage is TRBV7-3 and J usage is TRBJ2-2; D might be TRBD2 (5 bases). Trimming cost V 5 bases and J 5 bases, with 9 bases left between them. The CDR3 loop spans 13 amino acids. Germline loops: CDR1 SGHTA, CDR2 FQGTGA. CDR3 in DNA: TGTGCCAGCAGCCCCCCGGGGACCGGGGAGCTGTTTTTT. This sequence encodes CASSPPGTGELFF.

The chain recombines TRBV9 with TRBJ1-3; 8 nucleotides line up with TRBD1. V lost 4 bases to trimming and J lost 8 bases; unmatched junction nucleotides: 8. Per germline, CDR1 SGDLS and CDR2 YYNGEE. This CDR3 contains 14 residues. The CDR3 loop is CASSRQGLVDTIYF. The DNA of the CDR3 is TGTGCCAGCAGCAGACAGGGGTTAGTTGACACCATATATTTT.

The genes are TRBV11-3 and TRBJ2-2, with 9 bases matching TRBD2. The V and J ends lost 1 base and 4 bases, in that order; junction bases with no gene match: 4. The CDR3 consists of 16 residues. Germline CDR1 and CDR2: SGHNT and YENEEA. CDR3 in DNA: TGTGCCAGCAGCTTAGGTGTAGCGGGAGTCACCGGGGAGCTGTTTTTT. It specifies CASSLGVAGVTGELFF.

The genes are TRBV5-1 and TRBJ2-1, with 7 bases fitting TRBD2. V dropped 4 bases and J dropped 8; count of bases not matched to a gene: 9. Germline values: CDR1 SGHRS, CDR2 YFSETQ. This CDR3 spans 14 amino acids. Here the CDR3 DNA reads TGCGCCAGCAGCATGGAGGGAGGGCGGGATGAGCAGTTCTTC. Protein: CASSMEGGRDEQFF.

The CDR3 DNA reads as TGCAGCGTTGGGGGTGTGGCCGGGAGCTACACCTTC. It is translated as CSVGGVAGSYTF. The gene calls are TRBV29-1 and TRBJ1-2; D uncertain. CDR1 and CDR2 (germline): SQVTM, ANQGSEA. This CDR3 has 12 residues. V lost 4 bases and J lost 9, with 15 bases in between.